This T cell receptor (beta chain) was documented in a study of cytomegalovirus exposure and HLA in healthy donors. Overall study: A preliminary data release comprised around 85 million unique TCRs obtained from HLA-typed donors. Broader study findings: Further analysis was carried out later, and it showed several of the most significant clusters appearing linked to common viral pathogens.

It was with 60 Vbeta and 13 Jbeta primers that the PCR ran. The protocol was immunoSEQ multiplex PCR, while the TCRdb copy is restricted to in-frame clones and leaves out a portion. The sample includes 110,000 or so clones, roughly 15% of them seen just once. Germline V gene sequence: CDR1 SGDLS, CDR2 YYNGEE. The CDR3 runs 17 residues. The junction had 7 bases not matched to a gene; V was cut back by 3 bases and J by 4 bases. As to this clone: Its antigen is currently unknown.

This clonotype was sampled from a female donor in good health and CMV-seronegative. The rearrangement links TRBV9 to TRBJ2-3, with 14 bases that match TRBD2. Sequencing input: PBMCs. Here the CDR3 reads CASSARLAGGQADTQYF. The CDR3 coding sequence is TGTGCCAGCAGCGCACGACTAGCGGGGGGGCAGGCAGATACGCAGTATTTT.